This T cell receptor beta chain appears in the sequencing data of a study of T cells in tumors after PD-1 blockade. Overall study: Excluded were patients with checkpoint blockade, immunosuppressants, or radiotherapy or other anti-cancer therapy within 4 weeks.

This clone appeared a single time. Profiling relied on immunoSEQ multiplex PCR, and the TCRdb table lists in-frame clones only, not all of them. The sample holds 15,000 to 25,000 clones, over 70% seen once. The clonotype originates from a human donor with advanced basal cell or squamous cell carcinoma (not recorded which). This material consisted of PBMCs, taken after anti-PD-1 therapy.

CDR3 bases: TGTGCCAGCAGCGAAAAGGGTAACTATGGCTACACCTTC. Translated, it gives CASSEKGNYGYTF. The V gene is TRBV7-9, the J gene TRBJ1-2; no definite D call. The CDR3 runs to 13 residues. Per germline, CDR1 SEHNR and CDR2 FQNEAQ (reference sequence). V was clipped by 5 bases and J by 1 base, with 8 bases between them.